A selection of T cell receptor beta chains follows, all from one sample in a study of T cells after yellow fever vaccination. A single record per CDR3 protein comes from TCRdb applying MiXCR to the 5' RACE reads. The data contain 250,000 to 300,000 distinct CDR3 sequences, under 9% of them singletons. The source was CD4+ T cells sorted from PBMCs, collected 5 days after the yellow fever booster vaccination. These TCRs come from a man between 18 and 35 years old who received the YFV17D yellow fever vaccine. Each CDR3 is given with its conserved first and last residue. D genes are given only for firm matches. Only some rows state a clone size, as once, few, many or a class for expanded clones.

TGTGCCAGCAGCTTAGCCGCAGGCCTGAACACTGAAGCTTTCTTT	CASSLAAGLNTEAFF	few	TRBV7-2	TRBJ1-1	-
TGTGCCAGCAGCTTGTGGCAGGGAGACACAGATACGCAGTATTTT	CASSLWQGDTDTQYF	few	TRBV14	TRBJ2-3	-
TGTGCCAGCGTCGACAGGGGATGGAACAATGAGCAGTTCTTC	CASVDRGWNNEQFF	few	TRBV3-1	TRBJ2-1	TRBD1
TGCGCCAGCAGCTTGGTGGGACTAAGTGAGACCCAGTACTTC	CASSLVGLSETQYF	-	TRBV5-1	TRBJ2-5	TRBD2
TGCAGTGCTAGAGATTCCGGGGACCAAGAGACCCAGTACTTC	CSARDSGDQETQYF	few	TRBV20-1	TRBJ2-5	-
TGTGCCAGCAGCTTAAGGGGAGGGACTAACTATGGCTACACCTTC	CASSLRGGTNYGYTF	few	TRBV7-3	TRBJ1-2	-
TGTGCCAGCAGCTTATACCATGGCTACACCTTC	CASSLYHGYTF	few	TRBV5-6	TRBJ1-2	-
TGTGCCAGCTCCTTCGGGGCCCCCTCCTACAATGAGCAGTTCTTC	CASSFGAPSYNEQFF	-	TRBV7-3	TRBJ2-1	-
TGCAGTGCTCTCGGGACCGGGAGGCAGCCCCAGCATTTT	CSALGTGRQPQHF	-	TRBV20-1	TRBJ1-5	-
TGTGCCAGCAGTTACTCGGGGCGGGGGGCCCTCAATACAGATACGCAGTATTTT	CASSYSGRGALNTDTQYF	-	TRBV6-5	TRBJ2-3	TRBD2
TGTGCCAGTAGTATAGGGACTACCCCTGAGACCCAGTACTTC	CASSIGTTPETQYF	few	TRBV19	TRBJ2-5	-
TGTGCCACCAGTGATACCCGGGACAGGGGGACCTACAATGAGCAGTTCTTC	CATSDTRDRGTYNEQFF	few	TRBV24-1	TRBJ2-1	TRBD1
TGTGCCAGCAGCCCGACGTGGGTCTCTGGGGCCAACGTCCTGACTTTC	CASSPTWVSGANVLTF	-	TRBV7-7	TRBJ2-6	-
TGCGCCAGCAGCTCTCTAGCGGGGGGTCAGCAAGAGACCCAGTACTTC	CASSSLAGGQQETQYF	few	TRBV5-1	TRBJ2-5	TRBD2
TGTGCCAGCAGCTTAGCGGCTTCCTATGAGCAGTTCTTC	CASSLAASYEQFF	many	TRBV7-2	TRBJ2-1	-
TGCAGTGCTAAAACAAAGGGGGGAGACTATGGCTACACCTTC	CSAKTKGGDYGYTF	few	TRBV20-1	TRBJ1-2	-
TGTGCCAGCAGTGTCCGACTAGCGGTCACCGGGGAGCTGTTTTTT	CASSVRLAVTGELFF	few	TRBV12-3/TRBV12-4	TRBJ2-2	TRBD2
TGCGCCAGCAGCCCTTTAATCCAGCCGCGGTACAATGAGCAGTTCTTC	CASSPLIQPRYNEQFF	many	TRBV4-1	TRBJ2-1	-
TGTGCCAGCAGCCACGAGGGGTCCAAAAACATTCAGTACTTC	CASSHEGSKNIQYF	-	TRBV7-2	TRBJ2-4	-
TGTGCCACCAGTGGGGGTCAGGGTCGGGGCAATGAGCAGTTCTTC	CATSGGQGRGNEQFF	-	TRBV24-1	TRBJ2-1	-